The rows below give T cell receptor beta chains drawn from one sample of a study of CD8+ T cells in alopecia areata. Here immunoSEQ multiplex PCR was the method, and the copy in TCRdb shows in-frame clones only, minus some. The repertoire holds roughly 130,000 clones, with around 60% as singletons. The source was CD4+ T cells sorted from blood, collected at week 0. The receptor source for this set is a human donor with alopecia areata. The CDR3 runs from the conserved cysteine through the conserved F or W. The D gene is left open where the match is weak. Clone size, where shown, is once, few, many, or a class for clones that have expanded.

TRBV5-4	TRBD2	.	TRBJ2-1	TGTGCCAGCAGCTTGGCGCTAGCGGGGACTCCGTACAATGAGCAGTTCTTC	CASSLALAGTPYNEQFF
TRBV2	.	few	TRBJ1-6	TGTGCCACCCACAGGAATTCACCCCTCCACTTT	CATHRNSPLHF
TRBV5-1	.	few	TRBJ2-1	TGCGCCAGCAGCCCCGAACAGGGACTCGACAATGAGCAGTTCTTC	CASSPEQGLDNEQFF
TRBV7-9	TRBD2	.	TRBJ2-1	TGTGCCAGCAGCTTACCCCTCCTAGCGGGAGTTCACAATGAGCAGTTCTTC	CASSLPLLAGVHNEQFF
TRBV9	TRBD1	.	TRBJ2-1	TGTGCCAGCAGCGTCGGGACAGGGTCCTACAATGAGCAGTTCTTC	CASSVGTGSYNEQFF
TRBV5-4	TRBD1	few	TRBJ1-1	TGTGCCAGCAGCCAGGGACAGGGCCGGACTGAAGCTTTCTTT	CASSQGQGRTEAFF
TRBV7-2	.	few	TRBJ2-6	TGTGCCAGCAGCTCCGGGGGTTACTCTGGGGCCAACGTCCTGACTTTC	CASSSGGYSGANVLTF
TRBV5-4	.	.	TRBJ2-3	TGTGCCAGCAGCTTTGATGTACCAGGGGTGACAGATACGCAGTATTTT	CASSFDVPGVTDTQYF
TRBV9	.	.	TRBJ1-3	TGTGCCAGCACCCCGGGACCAGAATCGGGAAACACCATATATTTT	CASTPGPESGNTIYF
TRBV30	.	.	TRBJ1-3	TGTGCCGGACCGTTCTCTGGAAACACCATATATTTT	CAGPFSGNTIYF
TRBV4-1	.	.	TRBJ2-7	TGCGCCAGCAGCCCTTTAACAGGCTCGCGACCCTTTAAGCAGTACTTC	CASSPLTGSRPFKQYF
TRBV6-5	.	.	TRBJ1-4	TGTGCCAGCAGCCCTCCCGGACACTGGGAAAAACTGTTTTTT	CASSPPGHWEKLFF
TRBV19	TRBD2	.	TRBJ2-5	TGTGCCAGTAGTGCGAATAGCGGGGGGGCCGGAGAGACCCAGTACTTC	CASSANSGGAGETQYF
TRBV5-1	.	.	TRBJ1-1	TGCGCCAGCAGCTTGTTCTCCTCAGAAACTGAAGCTTTCTTT	CASSLFSSETEAFF
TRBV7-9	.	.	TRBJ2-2	TGTGCCAGCAGCTTCCTACCCGGGGAGCTGTTTTTT	CASSFLPGELFF
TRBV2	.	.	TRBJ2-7	TGTGCCAGCCGGACCTCGGCCAGCCCAGAGCAGTACTTC	CASRTSASPEQYF
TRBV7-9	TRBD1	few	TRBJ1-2	TGTGCCAGCAGCGTATCAGGGGGTTCTAACTATGGCTACACCTTC	CASSVSGGSNYGYTF
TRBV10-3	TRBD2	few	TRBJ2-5	TGTGCCATCAGTGATCCCTCGGGGACTAGCGGGTCGGGATCGGAAGTGTCGGAGACCCAGTACTTC	CAISDPSGTSGSGSEVSETQYF
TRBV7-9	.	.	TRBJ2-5	TGTGCCAGCAGCTTAGCAGTCGGCCTAGGAGGCTCAGAGACCCAGTACTTC	CASSLAVGLGGSETQYF
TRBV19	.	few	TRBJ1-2	TGTGCCAGTACCCCCAGGAATTCCGGCTTCGCCTTC	CASTPRNSGFAF
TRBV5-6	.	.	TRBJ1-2	TGTGCCAGCATCATGGCGGGCAGTCGGTATGGCTACACCTTC	CASIMAGSRYGYTF
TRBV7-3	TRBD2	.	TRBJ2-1	TGTGCCAGCAGCTCCCGGGGGGGTTCTCACCTTCGGAATGAGCAGTTCTTC	CASSSRGGSHLRNEQFF
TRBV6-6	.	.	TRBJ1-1	TGTGCCAGCAGTTACGCCACCGTAGCTTTCTTT	CASSYATVAFF
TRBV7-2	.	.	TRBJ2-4	TGTGCCAGCAGCCCTGAACTATACAGGGCAGGCGGCATTCAGTACTTC	CASSPELYRAGGIQYF
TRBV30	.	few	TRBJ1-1	TGTGCCTGGAGTTTAAACGCGAACACTGAAGCTTTCTTT	CAWSLNANTEAFF
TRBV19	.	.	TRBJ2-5	TGTGCCAGTAGTGTACAGGGTGCAAGTGAAGAGACCCAGTACTTC	CASSVQGASEETQYF
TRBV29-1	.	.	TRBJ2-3	TGCAGCGTTATGTATAGCACAGATACGCAGTATTTT	CSVMYSTDTQYF
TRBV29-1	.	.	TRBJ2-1	TGCAGCGTTGACACAGGGCACTCCTACAATGAGCAGTTCTTC	CSVDTGHSYNEQFF
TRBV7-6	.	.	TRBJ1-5	TGTGCCAGCAGCTTAATGGGGTCAGGACAGAGCAATCAGCCCCAGCATTTT	CASSLMGSGQSNQPQHF
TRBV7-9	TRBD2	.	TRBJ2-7	TGTGCCAGCAGCCCGGGGACTAGCGGGAGTTACGAGCAGTACTTC	CASSPGTSGSYEQYF
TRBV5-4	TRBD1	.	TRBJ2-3	TGTGCCAGCAGCTACAAGGGGGCCTCCACAGATACGCAGTATTTT	CASSYKGASTDTQYF
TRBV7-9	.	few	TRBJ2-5	TGTGCCAGCAGCTTACCTCAACAAGAGACCCAGTACTTC	CASSLPQQETQYF
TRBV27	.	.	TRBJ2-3	TGTGCCAGCAGTCCGCGACTGTTCACAGATACGCAGTATTTT	CASSPRLFTDTQYF